Listed below are T cell receptor beta chains from one sample, sequenced in a study of cytomegalovirus exposure and HLA in healthy donors. Sequenced by immunoSEQ multiplex PCR; TCRdb stores in-frame clones only, minus some. The sample lists some 98,000 clones; approximately 88% were seen once. The sequenced sample was PBMCs. These TCRs come from a young woman in good health and CMV-seronegative. The CDR3 runs from the conserved cysteine through the conserved F or W. Fields, in order: clone size, D gene, V gene, J gene, CDR3 protein, CDR3 DNA. The D gene is left open where the match is weak. For some rows the clone size is stated as once, few or many, or as a class when expanded; others skip it.

.	.	TRBV11-2	TRBJ1-6	CASSSTNYNSPLHF	TGTGCCAGCAGCTCGACAAACTATAATTCACCCCTCCACTTT
.	.	TRBV29-1	TRBJ1-1	CSVGFGLSGKGGAFF	TGCAGCGTTGGGTTTGGGTTATCAGGGAAGGGTGGAGCTTTCTTT
few	.	TRBV7-2	TRBJ2-7	CASSFRGGEQYF	TGTGCCAGCAGCTTCAGGGGTGGCGAGCAGTACTTC
.	.	TRBV11-2	TRBJ2-7	CASSLLGPTGEQYF	TGTGCCAGCAGCTTACTGGGGCCTACAGGCGAGCAGTACTTC
.	TRBD1	TRBV28	TRBJ1-5	CASSQEGAGQPQHF	TGTGCCAGCAGTCAAGAGGGGGCCGGGCAGCCCCAGCATTTT
.	.	TRBV29-1	TRBJ2-3	CSVTGTSSSTDTQYF	TGCAGCGTGACCGGGACATCCTCTAGCACAGATACGCAGTATTTT
.	.	TRBV28	TRBJ1-5	CASTQGVPQHF	TGTGCCAGCACCCAAGGGGTGCCCCAGCATTTT
.	.	TRBV29-1	TRBJ2-7	CSVEDRGNEQYF	TGCAGCGTTGAAGATAGAGGGAACGAGCAGTACTTC
.	.	TRBV7-3	TRBJ1-1	CASSPNQGGTEAFF	TGTGCCAGCAGCCCGAACCAGGGTGGAACTGAAGCTTTCTTT
few	.	TRBV7-2	TRBJ2-7	CASSLGGTAYEQYF	TGTGCCAGCAGCTTAGGCGGGACAGCTTACGAGCAGTACTTC
.	.	TRBV6-1	TRBJ1-2	CASRAESRRGGYTF	TGTGCCAGCAGGGCCGAGTCACGGAGAGGTGGCTACACCTTC
.	TRBD1	TRBV11-2	TRBJ1-5	CASSPDRDQPQHF	TGTGCCAGCAGCCCGGACAGGGATCAGCCCCAGCATTTT
.	.	TRBV6-5	TRBJ2-1	CASSYAPIRRNEQFF	TGTGCCAGCAGTTACGCCCCCATTAGGAGGAATGAGCAGTTCTTC
.	.	TRBV11-3	TRBJ2-2	CASSQGGNTGELFF	TGTGCCAGCAGTCAGGGGGGGAACACCGGGGAGCTGTTTTTT
once	TRBD2	TRBV5-4	TRBJ2-1	CASSPGGDNEQFF	TGTGCCAGCAGTCCCGGGGGGGATAATGAGCAGTTCTTC
.	.	TRBV10-3	TRBJ1-4	CAISDGVFQEKLFF	TGTGCCATCAGTGACGGGGTCTTTCAGGAAAAACTGTTTTTT
.	.	TRBV18	TRBJ2-1	CASSLAYWGQYNEQFF	TGTGCCAGCTCACTAGCTTATTGGGGGCAATACAATGAGCAGTTCTTC
.	TRBD1	TRBV2	TRBJ1-4	CASSEYRGRELFF	TGTGCCAGCAGTGAATACAGGGGTCGGGAACTGTTTTTT
.	TRBD1	TRBV7-3	TRBJ2-6	CASSYPDRAGANVLTF	TGTGCCAGCAGCTACCCCGACAGGGCTGGGGCCAACGTCCTGACTTTC
.	TRBD2	TRBV6-6	TRBJ2-1	CASSLAGEGTEQFF	TGTGCCAGCAGCTTAGCGGGAGAAGGCACTGAGCAGTTCTTC
.	TRBD2	TRBV6-1	TRBJ2-7	CASSASGATYEQYF	TGTGCCAGCAGTGCTAGCGGGGCCACCTACGAGCAGTACTTC
.	TRBD1	TRBV7-9	TRBJ2-7	CASRLKGGREQYF	TGTGCCAGCAGGTTAAAAGGGGGCCGCGAGCAGTACTTC
.	.	TRBV28	TRBJ2-3	CASSSAAADTQYF	TGTGCCAGCAGCTCTGCGGCCGCAGATACGCAGTATTTT
.	.	TRBV9	TRBJ2-7	CASSGQESYEQYF	TGTGCCAGCAGCGGACAGGAGTCCTACGAGCAGTACTTC
.	TRBD2	TRBV6-6	TRBJ2-5	CASSPGASGTQYF	TGTGCCAGCAGTCCCGGGGCTAGCGGGACCCAGTACTTC
.	.	TRBV7-2	TRBJ2-7	CASSLVRDNYEQYF	TGTGCCAGCAGCTTAGTCAGGGACAACTACGAGCAGTACTTC
.	.	TRBV7-9	TRBJ1-4	CASSSGWTNEKLFF	TGTGCCAGCAGCTCAGGGTGGACTAATGAAAAACTGTTTTTT
.	.	TRBV29-1	TRBJ1-5	CSVARGPEDQPQHF	TGCAGCGTTGCCAGAGGACCGGAGGATCAGCCCCAGCATTTT
.	TRBD2	TRBV7-9	TRBJ2-7	CASSLLAGAYEQYF	TGTGCCAGCAGCTTACTAGCGGGAGCCTACGAGCAGTACTTC
.	TRBD2	TRBV18	TRBJ2-4	CASSPNFRAGVKNIQYF	TGTGCCAGCTCACCCAACTTCAGAGCGGGAGTCAAAAACATTCAGTACTTC
.	TRBD2	TRBV5-6	TRBJ2-1	CASSLGLAGVLFF	TGTGCCAGCAGCTTGGGACTAGCGGGGGTACTGTTCTTC
.	.	TRBV27	TRBJ2-1	CASSRLGSSYNEQFF	TGTGCCAGCAGTCGCCTCGGTAGCTCCTACAATGAGCAGTTCTTC
.	.	TRBV10-1	TRBJ1-4	CARLISGGAEKLFF	TGCGCCAGACTGATATCCGGAGGGGCTGAAAAACTGTTTTTT
.	.	TRBV5-1	TRBJ2-7	CASSSPGGYEQYF	TGCGCCAGCAGCTCCCCGGGTGGGTACGAGCAGTACTTC
.	TRBD1	TRBV25-1	TRBJ1-2	CASSESGGQGGYGYTF	TGTGCCAGCAGTGAATCTGGCGGACAGGGGGGTTATGGCTACACCTTC
.	TRBD1	TRBV6-5	TRBJ1-5	CASSPTGGLYQPQHF	TGTGCCAGCAGCCCGACAGGGGGATTATATCAGCCCCAGCATTTT
once	.	TRBV6-5	TRBJ2-3	CASSHRVSDTQYF	TGTGCCAGCAGTCACAGGGTCTCAGATACGCAGTATTTT
.	TRBD1	TRBV5-1	TRBJ2-7	CASSKDRGNEQYF	TGCGCCAGCAGCAAGGACAGGGGGAACGAGCAGTACTTC
.	TRBD2	TRBV15	TRBJ2-7	CATSKDGLVYEQYF	TGTGCCACCAGCAAGGACGGACTAGTCTACGAGCAGTACTTC
.	TRBD1	TRBV2	TRBJ1-5	CASSKPGTGGQPQHF	TGTGCCAGCAGTAAACCCGGGACAGGCGGCCAGCCCCAGCATTTT
.	TRBD2	TRBV29-1	TRBJ2-3	CSVVLAAGADTQYF	TGCAGCGTGGTCCTAGCGGCTGGGGCAGATACGCAGTATTTT
.	.	TRBV20-1	TRBJ2-7	CSARRDEQYF	TGCAGTGCTAGACGGGACGAGCAGTACTTC
.	TRBD1	TRBV7-2	TRBJ1-5	CASSLDRGPQHF	TGTGCCAGCAGCTTAGACAGGGGGCCCCAGCATTTT